One sample yielded the 17 T cell receptor beta chains listed below, sequenced in a study of cytomegalovirus exposure and HLA in healthy donors. The PCR employed 60 Vbeta primers together with 13 Jbeta primers. Sequenced by immunoSEQ multiplex PCR; TCRdb stores in-frame clones only, minus some. The table shows 130,000 or so clones, with over 60% occurring only once. Sequencing used PBMCs. These receptors were collected from a man between 18 and 29 years old in good health and CMV-seropositive.

The genes are TRBV10-3 and TRBJ1-5, with 9 positions matching TRBD1. This CDR3 is 14 amino acids long. CDR1 and CDR2 from the germline V gene are ENHRY and SYGVKD. J lost 4 bases, V lost 9 bases, and 7 bases had no gene match. CDR3 DNA sequence: TGTGCCATAGGGGGGGACAGGGTGAATCAGCCCCAGCATTTT. Its protein product is CAIGGDRVNQPQHF.

The chain links TRBV7-2 to TRBJ1-5, with TRBD1 matching over 10 bases. The CDR3 is made up of 17 amino acids. Germline CDR1 and CDR2: SGHTA and FQGNSA. The V segment lost 3 bases and the J segment 3 bases; nucleotides outside the gene matches: 8. DNA of the CDR3: TGTGCCAGCAGCTTCTCAGTTGGACAGGGGGACAATCAGCCCCAGCATTTT. This translates into CASSFSVGQGDNQPQHF.

The rearrangement uses TRBV5-1 and TRBJ2-1; TRBD1 aligns across 8 bases. CDR3 length: 15 residues. V lost 5 bases and J lost 7; bases outside the gene matches: 11. Germline V CDR1 and CDR2: SGHRS, YFSETQ. The CDR3: CASSRDGQGRNEQFF. DNA for the CDR3: TGCGCCAGCAGTAGGGACGGACAGGGTCGAAATGAGCAGTTCTTC.

This clone was seen just once. The DNA for the CDR3 is TGTGCCAGCAGCTCGGGGACAGGGTTTACTGGCTACACCTTC. Amino acid sequence: CASSSGTGFTGYTF. The chain uses TRBV11-2 and TRBJ1-2; 9 nucleotides agree with TRBD1. The CDR3 runs to 14 residues. Germline values: CDR1 SGHAT, CDR2 FQNNGV. Trimming took 4 bases from V and 7 from J; bases not matched to a gene: 7.

This clone was seen a handful of times. This rearrangement joins TRBV18 to TRBJ1-1; D unresolved. Germline V CDR1 and CDR2: KGHSH, LQKENI. The length of the CDR3 is 12 residues. V shed 3 bases and J shed 5 bases, with 7 bases lying between them. The CDR3 DNA reads TGTGCCAGCTCACCGCCGGGGACTGAAGCTTTCTTT. Translated, it gives CASSPPGTEAFF.

V and J are TRBV9 and TRBJ2-1; the match to TRBD2 covers 13 bases. CDR1 is SGDLS and CDR2 is YYNGEE in the germline V gene. V shed 3 bases, J shed 3 bases, and the junction held 3 bases outside the gene matches. This CDR3 has 16 residues. This CDR3 reads CASSGTSGRDYNEQFF. CDR3 nucleotides: TGTGCCAGCAGCGGAACTAGCGGGAGGGACTACAATGAGCAGTTCTTC. The whole variable domain, filled in from reference TRBV9 and TRBJ2-1, reads DSGVTQTPKHLITATGQRVTLRCSPRSGDLSVYWYQQSLDQGLQFLIQYYNGEERAKGNILERFSAQQFPDLHSELNLSSLELGDSALYFCASSGTSGRDYNEQFFGPGTRLTVL.

The chain joins TRBV5-1 to TRBJ2-6, with 9 positions matching TRBD1. The V segment lost 4 bases and the J segment 0 bases; nucleotides outside the gene matches: 8. Germline-derived CDR1 and CDR2 are SGHRS and YFSETQ. The CDR3 is made up of 18 amino acids. As DNA, the CDR3 is TGCGCCAGCAGCAAAGACAGGGACAGGGCCTCTGGGGCCAACGTCCTGACTTTC. Residues: CASSKDRDRASGANVLTF.

CDR3 amino acids: CASSPGTGIGGTQYF. In DNA, the CDR3 is TGTGCCAGCAGCCCGGGAACAGGGATAGGAGGCACCCAGTACTTC. The J gene is TRBJ2-5, the V gene TRBV5-4, with D possibly matching TRBD1 (6 bases). V lost 4 bases to trimming and J lost 8 bases, with 21 bases between them. This CDR3 has 15 amino acids. Germline loops: CDR1 SGHNT, CDR2 YYREEE (reference sequence). Drawing the rest from reference TRBV5-4 and TRBJ2-5, the complete variable domain is ETGVTQSPTHLIKTRGQQVTLRCSSQSGHNTVSWYQQALGQGPQFIFQYYREEENGRGNFPPRFSGLQFPNYSSELNVNALELDDSALYLCASSPGTGIGGTQYFGPGTRLLVL.

The chain uses TRBV5-4 and TRBJ2-7; TRBD2 agrees at 8 bases. The CDR3 extends over 15 amino acids. Germline V gene sequence: CDR1 SGHNT, CDR2 YYREEE (reference sequence). J lost 2 bases, V lost 4 bases, and 8 bases had no gene match. The CDR3 sequence is CASSPGGQGPYEQYF. DNA of the CDR3: TGTGCCAGCAGCCCGGGGGGGCAGGGCCCCTACGAGCAGTACTTC.

This chain links TRBV29-1 with TRBJ1-1; D unclear. Trimming left V 4 bases short and J 7 bases short, with 13 bases between. The germline V gene encodes CDR1 SQVTM and CDR2 ANQGSEA. The CDR3 sequence is 12 residues long. In nucleotides, the CDR3 is TGCAGCGTTGCTATCCCGCGGGGTGAAGCTTTCTTT. It codes for CSVAIPRGEAFF.

The table lists this clone with a count of one. The chain employs TRBV4-2 and TRBJ2-3; TRBD2 aligns across 8 bases. CDR1 LGHNA and CDR2 YNFKEQ come from the germline V gene. This CDR3 has 17 residues. V shed 1 base and J 2 bases; nucleotides not matched to a gene: 8. The CDR3 coding sequence is TGTGCCAGCAGCCAAGGGGAACTAGCGGATCTCACAGATACGCAGTATTTT. Amino acid sequence: CASSQGELADLTDTQYF.

J is TRBJ2-1 and V is TRBV5-1; 12 positions agree with TRBD2. CDR1 is SGHRS, CDR2 YFSETQ, per germline. V dropped 2 bases and J dropped 3; count of bases not matched to a gene: 0. CDR3 length: 15 amino acids. CDR3 loop: CASSLLAGGYNEQFF. The DNA of the CDR3 is TGCGCCAGCAGCTTACTAGCGGGAGGCTACAATGAGCAGTTCTTC.

This clone was found a few times. This sequence joins TRBV23-1 and TRBJ2-6; D might be TRBD2 (6 bases). TRBV23-1 is an ORF for which the function is uncertain. V was clipped by 11 bases and J by 0 bases, with 17 bases between them. This CDR3 contains 16 residues. CDR3 bases: TGCGCCTGGCGGGGAGCGGCCAACTCTGGGGCCAACGTCCTGACTTTC. Residues: CAWRGAANSGANVLTF.

This clone was seen a handful of times. The chain has TRBV11-2 and TRBJ2-7, with 9 bases identical to TRBD2. Germline loops: CDR1 SGHAT, CDR2 FQNNGV. The CDR3 has 15 residues. The ends lost 5 bases at V and 5 bases at J; junction bases unmatched: 10. This chain's CDR3 is CASSQISGGGHEQYF. CDR3 in DNA: TGTGCCAGCAGCCAGATTAGCGGGGGTGGGCACGAGCAGTACTTC.

The chain carries TRBV19 and TRBJ2-7; TRBD1 is a possible D gene (5 bases). The CDR3 consists of 15 residues. The ends were cut back, 6 bases at V and 2 bases at J, with 17 bases in the middle. Germline lookup yields CDR1 LNHDA and CDR2 SQIVND (reference sequence). CDR3 nucleotide sequence: TGTGCCAGTAGCAGAGAGCAGACAGCCACCTACGAGCAGTACTTC. Translating gives CASSREQTATYEQYF. Together with reference TRBV19 and TRBJ2-7, the CDR3 gives the full variable domain: DGGITQSPKYLFRKEGQNVTLSCEQNLNHDAMYWYRQDPGQGLRLIYYSQIVNDFQKGDIAEGYSVSREKKESFPLTVTSAQKNPTAFYLCASSREQTATYEQYFGPGTRLTVT.

The chain links TRBV29-1 to TRBJ2-2; maybe TRBD1 (5 bases). The CDR3 consists of 14 residues. Deletions cut 2 bases from V and 5 bases from J, with 12 bases between. Looked up from germline, CDR1 is SQVTM and CDR2 is ANQGSEA. CDR3 loop: CSVESQGMTGELFF. The CDR3 nucleotides read TGCAGCGTTGAAAGCCAGGGTATGACCGGGGAGCTGTTTTTT.

J is TRBJ1-2 and V is TRBV9, with no clear D. The V end was cut by 2 bases, the J end by 1 base, with 9 bases between. In germline, CDR1 is SGDLS, CDR2 YYNGEE. The length of the CDR3 is 14 residues. CDR3 sequence (DNA): TGTGCCAGCAGCGTTACGGGAGATAACTATGGCTACACCTTC. As protein: CASSVTGDNYGYTF. Together with reference TRBV9 and TRBJ1-2, the CDR3 gives the full variable domain: DSGVTQTPKHLITATGQRVTLRCSPRSGDLSVYWYQQSLDQGLQFLIQYYNGEERAKGNILERFSAQQFPDLHSELNLSSLELGDSALYFCASSVTGDNYGYTFGSGTRLTVV.